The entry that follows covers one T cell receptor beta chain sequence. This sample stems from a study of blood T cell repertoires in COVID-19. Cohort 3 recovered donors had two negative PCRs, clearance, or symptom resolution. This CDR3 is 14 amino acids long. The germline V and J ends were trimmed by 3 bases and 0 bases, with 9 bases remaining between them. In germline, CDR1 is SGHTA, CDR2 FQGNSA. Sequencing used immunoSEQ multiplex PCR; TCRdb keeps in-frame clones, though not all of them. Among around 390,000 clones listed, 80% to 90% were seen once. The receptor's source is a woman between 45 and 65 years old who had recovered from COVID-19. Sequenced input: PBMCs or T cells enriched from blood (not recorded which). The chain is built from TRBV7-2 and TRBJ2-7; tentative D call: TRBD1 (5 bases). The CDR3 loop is CASSFNRNSYEQYF. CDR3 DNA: TGTGCCAGCAGCTTTAACAGGAACTCCTACGAGCAGTACTTC.